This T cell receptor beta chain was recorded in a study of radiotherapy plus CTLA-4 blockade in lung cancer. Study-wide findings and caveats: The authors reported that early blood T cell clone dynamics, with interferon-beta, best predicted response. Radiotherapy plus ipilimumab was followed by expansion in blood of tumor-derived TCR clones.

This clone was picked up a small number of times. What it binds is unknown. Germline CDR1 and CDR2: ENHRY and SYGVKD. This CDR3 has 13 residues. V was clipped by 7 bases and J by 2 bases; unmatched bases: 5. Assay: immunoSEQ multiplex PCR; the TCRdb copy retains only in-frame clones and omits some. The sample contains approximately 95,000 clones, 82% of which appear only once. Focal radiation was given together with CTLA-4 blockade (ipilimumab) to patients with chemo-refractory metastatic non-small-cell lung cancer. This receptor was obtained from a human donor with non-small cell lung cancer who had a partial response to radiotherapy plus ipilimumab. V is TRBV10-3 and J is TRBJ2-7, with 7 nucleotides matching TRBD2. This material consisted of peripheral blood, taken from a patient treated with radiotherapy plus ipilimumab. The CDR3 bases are TGTGCCATCATGGGGGGGACCGCCTACGAGCAGTACTTC. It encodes CAIMGGTAYEQYF.